The 15 T cell receptor beta chains below all came from one sample that was sequenced in a study of blood T cell repertoires in COVID-19. The data were produced by immunoSEQ multiplex PCR, yet TCRdb's version contains in-frame clones alone and is incomplete. The data show 50,000 to 65,000 clones, with 86% seen just once and about 14% held by the top ten. The sequenced sample was peripheral blood. The receptors come from a human donor in a cohort sampled during active COVID-19.

The genes are TRBV4-1 and TRBJ2-7; 14 bases map to TRBD2. Germline V CDR1 and CDR2: MGHRA, YSYEKL. V was clipped by 3 bases and J by 5 bases; unmatched bases: 6. The CDR3 runs to 16 residues. The CDR3 bases are TGCGCCAGCAGCCACCTGACTAGCGGGAGGGAGAACGAGCAGTACTTC. It is translated as CASSHLTSGRENEQYF.

The rearrangement links TRBV19 to TRBJ2-7; a possible D gene is TRBD1 (5 bases). V shed 6 bases and J shed 6 bases, with 9 bases lying between them. The CDR3 has 11 amino acids. Germline V gives CDR1 LNHDA, CDR2 SQIVND (reference sequence). The CDR3 coding sequence is TGTGCCAGTAGAGCAGGGATCGAGCAGTACTTC. It codes for CASRAGIEQYF.

The V and J genes are TRBV6-5 and TRBJ2-1; D may be TRBD1 (6 bases). Trimming shortened V by 2 bases and J by 9 bases, and 11 bases separated the two germline ends. In germline, CDR1 is MNHEY, CDR2 SVGAGI. CDR3 size: 13 residues. The CDR3 nucleotides read TGTGCCAGCAGTTACGTGGGGGCCGGTGAGCAGTTCTTC. Protein product: CASSYVGAGEQFF.

The chain recombines TRBV30 with TRBJ1-4, with D possibly matching TRBD1 (6 bases). Between the trimmed V and J ends, which lost 0 bases and 7 bases, there was a span of 21 bases. From germline, CDR1 is GTSNPN and CDR2 SVGIG (reference sequence). The CDR3 totals 17 residues. The CDR3 loop is CAWSVPYAGTPGEKLFF. CDR3 nucleotide sequence: TGTGCCTGGAGTGTACCGTACGCCGGGACACCGGGTGAAAAACTGTTTTTT.

The chain recombines TRBV10-3 with TRBJ1-1; perhaps TRBD1 as D (5 bases). CDR1 and CDR2 from the germline V gene are ENHRY and SYGVKD. Deletions cut 2 bases from V and 7 bases from J, with 8 bases between. This CDR3 contains 12 residues. The CDR3 loop reads CAISEQQGEAFF. The CDR3 DNA is TGTGCCATCAGTGAGCAGCAGGGTGAAGCTTTCTTT.

This clone was counted a single time. The chain has TRBV19 and TRBJ1-2; D might be TRBD1 (5 bases). The CDR3 runs to 12 residues. The germline gives CDR1 LNHDA, CDR2 SQIVND (reference sequence). Trimming removed 7 bases at V and 4 bases at J, with 10 bases between. The CDR3 is CASTTATYGYTF. CDR3 DNA: TGTGCCAGTACGACAGCGACCTATGGCTACACCTTC.

V usage is TRBV9 and J usage is TRBJ2-1, with 14 bases matching TRBD2. CDR3 size: 18 residues. V trimming: 0 bases; J trimming: 0 bases; junction bases outside the gene matches: 2. Germline-derived CDR1 and CDR2 are SGDLS and YYNGEE. CDR3 region: CASSVGGTSGSSYNEQFF. Written as DNA, the CDR3 is TGTGCCAGCAGCGTAGGTGGGACTAGCGGGAGCTCCTACAATGAGCAGTTCTTC. Supplemented by reference TRBV9 and TRBJ2-1, the full variable domain reads DSGVTQTPKHLITATGQRVTLRCSPRSGDLSVYWYQQSLDQGLQFLIQYYNGEERAKGNILERFSAQQFPDLHSELNLSSLELGDSALYFCASSVGGTSGSSYNEQFFGPGTRLTVL.

The CDR3 bases are TGTGCCAGCAGCCAAGATCTCGGTCGCCAAGAGACCCAGTACTTC. Translating gives CASSQDLGRQETQYF. The V call is TRBV14, the J call TRBJ2-5, with D unresolved. CDR1 is SGHDN, CDR2 FVKESK, per germline. Trimming took 0 bases from V and 1 from J, leaving 9 bases between them. This CDR3 has 15 residues.

CDR3 DNA: TGTGCCATCAGTGAGACAGGGGCTGGTCAGCCCCAGCATTTT. Amino acids: CAISETGAGQPQHF. The chain has TRBV10-3 and TRBJ1-5, with TRBD1 matching over 7 bases. CDR1 is ENHRY and CDR2 is SYGVKD in the germline V gene. Unmatched junction bases numbered 4, after V lost 2 bases and J lost 6 bases. The CDR3 consists of 14 residues.

For the CDR3, the DNA is TGTGCCAGTAGTACCCGGAACAGGGGGCGAGAAGCTTTCTTT. Protein product: CASSTRNRGREAFF. This chain links TRBV19 with TRBJ1-1, with 9 nucleotides matching TRBD1. This CDR3 has 14 amino acids. Unmatched junction bases numbered 8, after V lost 4 bases and J lost 8 bases. Per germline, CDR1 LNHDA and CDR2 SQIVND (reference sequence).

The chain's CDR3 is CASSPRQGNYNEQFF. The DNA for the CDR3 is TGTGCCAGCAGCCCTCGACAGGGGAACTACAATGAGCAGTTCTTC. The rearrangement joins TRBV5-5 to TRBJ2-1; 8 bases align to TRBD1. Looked up from germline, CDR1 is SGHKS and CDR2 is YYEKEE (reference sequence). CDR3 size: 15 residues. V shed 4 bases, J shed 3 bases, and the junction held 6 bases outside the gene matches.

This chain links TRBV10-3 with TRBJ1-1; D not certain. CDR1 is ENHRY, CDR2 SYGVKD, per germline. With 0 bases removed from V and 10 bases from J, the gap between germline ends came to 9 bases. The CDR3 consists of 12 residues. The DNA for the CDR3 is TGTGCCATCAGTGAGTCCGGGGTGAGAGCTTTCTTT. It specifies CAISESGVRAFF.

This rearrangement joins TRBV5-4 to TRBJ2-7; 8 nucleotides line up with TRBD1. Germline-derived CDR1 and CDR2 are SGHNT and YYREEE (reference sequence). CDR3 size: 14 residues. J lost 4 bases, V lost 4 bases, and 7 bases had no gene match. CDR3: CASSGQGRVYEQYF. The CDR3 coding sequence is TGTGCCAGCAGCGGACAGGGTCGAGTGTACGAGCAGTACTTC.

This clone appeared a few times. The rearrangement links TRBV24-1 to TRBJ2-7; perhaps TRBD2 as D (6 bases). Germline V gene sequence: CDR1 KGHDR, CDR2 SFDVKD. Trimming stripped 4 bases from V and 6 bases from J, with 12 bases between. CDR3 length: 13 residues. The CDR3 coding sequence is TGTGCCACCAGTGAGCCCGGGACTCGCGAGCAGTACTTC. This sequence encodes CATSEPGTREQYF.

The V and J genes are TRBV12-3 or TRBV12-4 and TRBJ2-3; the D is unclear. The CDR3 extends over 13 amino acids. V dropped 3 bases and J dropped 1 base, with 5 bases sitting between them. The CDR3 loop is CASSLLRTDTQYF. CDR3 DNA sequence: TGTGCCAGCAGTTTGCTACGCACAGATACGCAGTATTTT.